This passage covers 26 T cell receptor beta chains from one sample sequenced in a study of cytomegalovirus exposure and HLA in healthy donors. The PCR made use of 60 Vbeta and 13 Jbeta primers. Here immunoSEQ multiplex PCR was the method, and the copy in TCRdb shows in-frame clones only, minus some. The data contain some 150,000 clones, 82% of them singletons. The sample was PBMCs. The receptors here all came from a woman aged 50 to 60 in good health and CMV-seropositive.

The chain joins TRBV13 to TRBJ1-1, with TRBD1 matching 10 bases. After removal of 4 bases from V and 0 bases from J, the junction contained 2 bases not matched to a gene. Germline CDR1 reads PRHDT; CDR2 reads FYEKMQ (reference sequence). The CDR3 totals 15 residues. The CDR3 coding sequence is TGTGCCAGCAGCTCGGACAGGGGGATGAACACTGAAGCTTTCTTT. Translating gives CASSSDRGMNTEAFF.

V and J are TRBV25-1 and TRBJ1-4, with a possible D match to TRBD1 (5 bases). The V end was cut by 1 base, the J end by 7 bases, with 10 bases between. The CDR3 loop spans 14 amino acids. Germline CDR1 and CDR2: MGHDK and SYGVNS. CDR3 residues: CASSEWAGFEKLFF. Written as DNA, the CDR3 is TGTGCCAGCAGTGAATGGGCAGGGTTTGAAAAACTGTTTTTT.

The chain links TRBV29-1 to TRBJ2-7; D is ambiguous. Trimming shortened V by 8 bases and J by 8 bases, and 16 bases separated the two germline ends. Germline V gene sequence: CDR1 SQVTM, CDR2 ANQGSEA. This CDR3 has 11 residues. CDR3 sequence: CSTLQVGQQYF. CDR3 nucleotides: TGCAGCACCCTGCAGGTCGGTCAGCAGTACTTC.

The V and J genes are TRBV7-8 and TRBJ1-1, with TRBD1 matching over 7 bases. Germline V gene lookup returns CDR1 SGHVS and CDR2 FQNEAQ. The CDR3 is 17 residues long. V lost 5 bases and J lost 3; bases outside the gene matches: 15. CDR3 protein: CASSPRQGLNLDTEAFF. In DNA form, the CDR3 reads TGTGCCAGCAGCCCGAGACAGGGATTAAATTTGGACACTGAAGCTTTCTTT. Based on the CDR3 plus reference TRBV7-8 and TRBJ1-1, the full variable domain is GAGVSQSPRYKVAKRGQDVALRCDPISGHVSLFWYQQALGQGPEFLTYFQNEAQLDKSGLPSDRFFAERPEGSVSTLKIQRTQQEDSAVYLCASSPRQGLNLDTEAFFGQGTRLTVV.

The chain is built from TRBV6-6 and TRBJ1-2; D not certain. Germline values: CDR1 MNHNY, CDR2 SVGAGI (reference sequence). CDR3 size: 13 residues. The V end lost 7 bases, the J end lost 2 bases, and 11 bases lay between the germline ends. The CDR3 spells CASTMVLNYGYTF. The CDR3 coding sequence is TGTGCCAGCACCATGGTCCTAAACTATGGCTACACCTTC.

As DNA, the CDR3 is TGTGCCAGCAGCCGATCCATAGCGGGGGCGTCCACAGATACGCAGTATTTT. Translating it yields CASSRSIAGASTDTQYF. The V and J genes are TRBV5-8 and TRBJ2-3; TRBD2 agrees at 9 bases. CDR3 size: 17 residues. Germline V gene lookup returns CDR1 SGHTS and CDR2 YDEGEE. V was clipped by 4 bases and J by 2 bases; unmatched bases: 11.

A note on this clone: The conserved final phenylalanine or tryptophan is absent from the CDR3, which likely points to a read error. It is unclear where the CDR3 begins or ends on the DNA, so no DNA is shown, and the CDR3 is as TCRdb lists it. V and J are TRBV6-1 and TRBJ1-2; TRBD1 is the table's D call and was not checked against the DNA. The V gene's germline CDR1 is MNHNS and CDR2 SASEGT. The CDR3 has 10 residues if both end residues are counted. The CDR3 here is CASSAQGQGT.

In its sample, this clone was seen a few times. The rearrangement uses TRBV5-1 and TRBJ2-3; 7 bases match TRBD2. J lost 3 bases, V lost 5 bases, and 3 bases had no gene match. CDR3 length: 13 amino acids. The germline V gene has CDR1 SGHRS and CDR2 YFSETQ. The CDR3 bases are TGCGCCAGCAGGAGACTAGCAACAGATACGCAGTATTTT. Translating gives CASRRLATDTQYF.

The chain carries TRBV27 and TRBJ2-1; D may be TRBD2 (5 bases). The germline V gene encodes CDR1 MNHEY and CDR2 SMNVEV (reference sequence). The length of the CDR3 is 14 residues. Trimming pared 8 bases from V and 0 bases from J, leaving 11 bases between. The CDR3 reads CASGGLSSYNEQFF. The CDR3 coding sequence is TGTGCCAGCGGAGGTCTGAGCTCCTACAATGAGCAGTTCTTC.

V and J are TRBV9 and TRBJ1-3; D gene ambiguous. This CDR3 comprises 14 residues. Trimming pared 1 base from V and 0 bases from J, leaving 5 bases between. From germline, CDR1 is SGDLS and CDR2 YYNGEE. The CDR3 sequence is CASSVSVSGNTIYF. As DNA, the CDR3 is TGTGCCAGCAGCGTATCAGTCTCTGGAAACACCATATATTTT.

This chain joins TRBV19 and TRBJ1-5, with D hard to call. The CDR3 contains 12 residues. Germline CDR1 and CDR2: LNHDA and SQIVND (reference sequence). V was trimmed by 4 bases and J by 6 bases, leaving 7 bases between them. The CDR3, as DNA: TGTGCCAGTAGTAACAATTTTCAGCCCCAGCATTTT. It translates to CASSNNFQPQHF.

The CDR3 is CASGPIPGNEQFF. CDR3 DNA sequence: TGTGCTAGTGGTCCTATCCCGGGGAATGAGCAGTTCTTC. This chain uses TRBV12-5 with TRBJ2-1; D possibly corresponds to TRBD2 (5 bases). V was trimmed by 5 bases and J by 7 bases, leaving 12 bases between them. The CDR3 is made up of 13 amino acids. Germline V gives CDR1 LGHNT, CDR2 FRNRAP.

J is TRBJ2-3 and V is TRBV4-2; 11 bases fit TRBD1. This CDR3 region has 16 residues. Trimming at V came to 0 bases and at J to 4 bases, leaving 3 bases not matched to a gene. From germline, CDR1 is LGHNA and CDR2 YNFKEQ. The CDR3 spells CASSQEQGQGADTQYF. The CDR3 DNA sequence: TGTGCCAGCAGCCAAGAACAGGGACAGGGGGCAGATACGCAGTATTTT.

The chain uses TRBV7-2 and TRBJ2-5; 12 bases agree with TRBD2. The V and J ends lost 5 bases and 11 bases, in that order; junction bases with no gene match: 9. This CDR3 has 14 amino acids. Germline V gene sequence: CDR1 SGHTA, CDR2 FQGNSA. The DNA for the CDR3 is TGTGCCAGCAGCGCCCGGACTAGCGGGGACCGGCAGTACTTC. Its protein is CASSARTSGDRQYF.

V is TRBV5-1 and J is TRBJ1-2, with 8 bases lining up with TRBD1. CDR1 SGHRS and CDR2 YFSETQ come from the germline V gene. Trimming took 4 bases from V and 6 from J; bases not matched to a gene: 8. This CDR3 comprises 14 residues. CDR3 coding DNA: TGCGCCAGCAGCACTGACAGGGGAAAACATGGCTACACCTTC. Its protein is CASSTDRGKHGYTF.

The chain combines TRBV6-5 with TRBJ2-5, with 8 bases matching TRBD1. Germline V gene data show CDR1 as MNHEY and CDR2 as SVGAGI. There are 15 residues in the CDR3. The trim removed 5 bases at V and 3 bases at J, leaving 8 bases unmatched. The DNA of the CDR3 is TGTGCCAGCAGTCAAGGGACAGGCAAAAAAGAGACCCAGTACTTC. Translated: CASSQGTGKKETQYF.

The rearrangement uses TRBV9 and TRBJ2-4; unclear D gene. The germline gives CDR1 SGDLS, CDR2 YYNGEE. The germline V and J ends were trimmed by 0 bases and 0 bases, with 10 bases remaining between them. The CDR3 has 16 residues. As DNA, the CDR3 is TGTGCCAGCAGCGTAGGAGTCGAACTAGCCAAAAACATTCAGTACTTC. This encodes CASSVGVELAKNIQYF.

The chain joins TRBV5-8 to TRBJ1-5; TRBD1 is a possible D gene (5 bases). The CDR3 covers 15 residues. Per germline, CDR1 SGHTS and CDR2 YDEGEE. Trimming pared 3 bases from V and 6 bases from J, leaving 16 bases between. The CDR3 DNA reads TGTGCCAGCAGCTCCCACCAGGGCATGAGTCAGCCCCAGCATTTT. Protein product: CASSSHQGMSQPQHF.

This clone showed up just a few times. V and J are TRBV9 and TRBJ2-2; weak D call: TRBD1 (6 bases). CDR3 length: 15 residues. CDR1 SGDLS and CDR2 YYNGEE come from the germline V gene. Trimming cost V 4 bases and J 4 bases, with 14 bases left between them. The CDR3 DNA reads TGTGCCAGCAGCTCCGAACAGGGCTTCACCGGGGAGCTGTTTTTT. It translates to CASSSEQGFTGELFF.

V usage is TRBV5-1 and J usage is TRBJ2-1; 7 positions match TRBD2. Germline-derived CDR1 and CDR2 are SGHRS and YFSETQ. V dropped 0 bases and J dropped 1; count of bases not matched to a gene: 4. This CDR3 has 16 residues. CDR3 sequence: CASSLEGGGSYNEQFF. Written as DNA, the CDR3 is TGCGCCAGCAGCTTGGAAGGCGGGGGATCCTACAATGAGCAGTTCTTC.

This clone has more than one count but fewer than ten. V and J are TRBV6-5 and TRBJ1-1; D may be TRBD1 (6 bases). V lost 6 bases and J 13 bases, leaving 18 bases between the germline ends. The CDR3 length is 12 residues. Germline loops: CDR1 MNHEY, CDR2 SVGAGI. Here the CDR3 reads CASRSYQGSCFF. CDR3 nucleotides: TGTGCCAGCAGGTCATATCAGGGGAGTTGTTTCTTT.

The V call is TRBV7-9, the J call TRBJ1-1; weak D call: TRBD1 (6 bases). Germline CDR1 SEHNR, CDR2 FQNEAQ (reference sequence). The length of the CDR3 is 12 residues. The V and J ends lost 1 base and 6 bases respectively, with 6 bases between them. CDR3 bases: TGTGCCAGCAGCTTAGGACAGGCTGAAGCTTTCTTT. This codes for CASSLGQAEAFF.

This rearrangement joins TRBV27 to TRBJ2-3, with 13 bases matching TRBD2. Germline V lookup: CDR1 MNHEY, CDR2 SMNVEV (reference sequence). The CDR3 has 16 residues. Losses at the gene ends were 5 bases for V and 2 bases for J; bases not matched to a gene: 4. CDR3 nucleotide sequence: TGTGCCAGCAGTCTAACTAGCGGGGGGGCCACAGATACGCAGTATTTT. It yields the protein CASSLTSGGATDTQYF.

CDR3 region: CASSLDREGIQYF. The CDR3 nucleotides are TGTGCCAGCAGCTTGGACAGGGAAGGCATTCAGTACTTC. The V gene is TRBV5-8, the J gene TRBJ2-4; D is possibly TRBD1 (6 bases). The V gene's germline CDR1 is SGHTS and CDR2 YDEGEE. The CDR3 length is 13 residues. Trimming took off 0 bases at V and 9 bases at J, with 10 bases between the two ends.

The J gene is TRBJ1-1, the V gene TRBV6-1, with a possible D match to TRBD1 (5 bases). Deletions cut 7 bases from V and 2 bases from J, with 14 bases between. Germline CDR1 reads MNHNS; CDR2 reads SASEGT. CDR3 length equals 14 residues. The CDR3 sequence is CASIKGPPNTEAFF. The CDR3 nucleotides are TGTGCCAGCATAAAGGGGCCCCCAAACACTGAAGCTTTCTTT.

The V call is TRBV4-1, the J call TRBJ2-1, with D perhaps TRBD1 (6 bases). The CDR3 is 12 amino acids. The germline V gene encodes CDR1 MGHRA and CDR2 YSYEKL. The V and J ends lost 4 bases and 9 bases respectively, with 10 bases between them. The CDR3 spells CASSRGQTEQFF. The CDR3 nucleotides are TGCGCCAGCAGCCGAGGACAGACTGAGCAGTTCTTC.